This is a list of T cell receptor beta chains from one sample in a study of CD8+ T cells in alopecia areata. Only in-frame clones appear in the TCRdb table, and some are missing; sequencing was by immunoSEQ multiplex PCR. The repertoire holds approximately 150,000 clones, with 62% as singletons. The sequenced sample consisted of CD8+ T cells sorted from blood. The receptor source for this set is a human donor in good health. Both conserved end residues are part of each CDR3. A D gene is named only where the DNA matches it firmly. Expanded clones are given a class, and other clones once, few, many or no size at all.

v_gene,d_gene,len,j_gene,abundance,CDR3nt,CDR3aa
TRBV2,TRBD2,15,TRBJ2-1,few,TGTGCCAGCAGTCTGACTAGCGGGAGCGGAAATGAGCAGTTCTTC,CASSLTSGSGNEQFF
TRBV7-6,.,17,TRBJ2-1,once,TGTGCCAGCAGCTTTGGACCGCTTAGCGGCAATTACAATGAGCAGTTCTTC,CASSFGPLSGNYNEQFF
TRBV5-5,TRBD1,16,TRBJ2-2,few,TGTGCCAGCAGCCCACGGGACAGGGCTATCGCCGGGGAGCTGTTTTTT,CASSPRDRAIAGELFF
TRBV12-5,TRBD2,16,TRBJ2-1,.,TGTGCTAGTGGTTCCACCGACACTAGCGGGAAGGATGAGCAGTTCTTC,CASGSTDTSGKDEQFF
TRBV7-9,.,17,TRBJ2-4,once,TGTGCCAGCAGCCCCCGGACTACATCGATAGCCAAAAACATTCAGTACTTC,CASSPRTTSIAKNIQYF
TRBV18,TRBD2,16,TRBJ2-1,few,TGTGCCAGCTCACCAAGGCGGGAGGGCCTTGGTAATGAGCAGTTCTTC,CASSPRREGLGNEQFF
TRBV25-1,.,14,TRBJ2-7,.,TGTGCCGCCAGGTACTCGCGGAGAGCCTACGAGCAGTACTTC,CAARYSRRAYEQYF
TRBV29-1,.,15,TRBJ2-3,.,TGCAGCGTTGAGCTAAGCCGTCGGGCCACAGATACGCAGTATTTT,CSVELSRRATDTQYF
TRBV4-2,TRBD2,15,TRBJ2-1,.,TGTGCCAGCAGCCTCACTAGCGGCCCGACCAATGAGCAGTTCTTC,CASSLTSGPTNEQFF
TRBV27,.,16,TRBJ2-3,.,TGTGCCAGCAGCCCTTTGCGGGTCCAACGTGTGGATACGCAGTATTTT,CASSPLRVQRVDTQYF
TRBV29-1,.,13,TRBJ2-3,.,TGCAGCGTTGAGGGGATGGACACAGATACGCAGTATTTT,CSVEGMDTDTQYF
TRBV29-1,TRBD1,13,TRBJ2-1,.,TGCAGCTCCGGAGGGACAGGGTGGGATGAGCAGTTCTTC,CSSGGTGWDEQFF
TRBV27,TRBD2,18,TRBJ2-4,few,TGTGCCAGCAGTTTATCCGGGGGACATAGCGGGGCCTTTAGCATTCAGTACTTC,CASSLSGGHSGAFSIQYF
TRBV2,TRBD1,15,TRBJ1-2,.,TGTGCCAGCAGGGCCCGGACAGGGGCCAGCTATGGCTACACCTTC,CASRARTGASYGYTF
TRBV27,TRBD2,15,TRBJ2-3,.,TGTGCCAGCACCCCGGGACTAGCGGTCACAGATACGCAGTATTTT,CASTPGLAVTDTQYF
TRBV4-1,TRBD2,16,TRBJ2-4,.,TGCGCCAGCAGCCAGGATCTAGCGGGAGCCAAAAACATTCAGTACTTC,CASSQDLAGAKNIQYF
TRBV19,TRBD2,13,TRBJ2-1,.,TGTGCCAGTAGTGGCGGGAGGGCCGAGGAGCAGTTCTTC,CASSGGRAEEQFF
TRBV25-1,TRBD1,18,TRBJ1-1,few,TGTGCCAGCAGTGAATCTGCAGGGGGTTCGGATGCGGACACTGAAGCTTTCTTT,CASSESAGGSDADTEAFF
TRBV7-9,.,15,TRBJ2-6,few,TGTGCCAGCAGCCCACAGGTCTCTGGGGCCAACGTCCTGACTTTC,CASSPQVSGANVLTF
TRBV29-1,.,12,TRBJ2-7,.,TGCAGCGTTACCGGGCGGTACTACGAGCAGTACTTC,CSVTGRYYEQYF
TRBV29-1,.,12,TRBJ1-2,few,TGCAGCGTCCCCCAGGGAGCCCATGGCTACACCTTC,CSVPQGAHGYTF
TRBV6-6,TRBD1,12,TRBJ2-5,.,TGTGCCAGCAGTTCAGGGGGAGAGACCCAGTACTTC,CASSSGGETQYF
TRBV15,.,14,TRBJ2-5,.,TGTGCCACCAGCATGCTCGGGGACCGGGAGACCCAGTACTTC,CATSMLGDRETQYF
TRBV5-4,.,11,TRBJ2-7,few,TGTGCCAGCAGCTCTCGGGGGGAGCAGTACTTC,CASSSRGEQYF
TRBV6-5,.,13,TRBJ1-5,.,TGTGCCAGCAATGAATTACCCGGGGAGCCCCAGCATTTT,CASNELPGEPQHF
TRBV5-6,.,13,TRBJ2-7,.,TGTGCCAGCAGCTTTGGCAGCGATTACGAGCAGTACTTC,CASSFGSDYEQYF
TRBV6-5,.,12,TRBJ1-2,.,TGTGCCAGCAGTAACGGGGTCTATGGCTACACCTTC,CASSNGVYGYTF
TRBV9,TRBD2,17,TRBJ2-2,.,TGTGCCAGCAGCGCCCGAGGACTAGCGTCCGAAGGCGGGGAGCTGTTTTTT,CASSARGLASEGGELFF
TRBV6-1,.,13,TRBJ2-7,.,TGTGCCAGCAGTCGACATCCTTCCTACGAGCAGTACTTC,CASSRHPSYEQYF
TRBV7-2,.,13,TRBJ2-1,few,TGTGCCAGCAGCTTAAACAGGTTCAATGAGCAGTTCTTC,CASSLNRFNEQFF
TRBV29-1,TRBD2,14,TRBJ2-7,few,TGCAGCGTCCTATCGGGGGGACTGATGAACGAGCAGTACTTC,CSVLSGGLMNEQYF
TRBV6-5,.,9,TRBJ2-7,few,TGTGCCAGCAGCTACGAGCAGTACTTC,CASSYEQYF
TRBV6-4,TRBD2,16,TRBJ2-2,.,TGTGCCAGCAGTGGAATAGCGGGAGAGAACACCGGGGAGCTGTTTTTT,CASSGIAGENTGELFF
TRBV7-9,.,13,TRBJ1-1,.,TGTGCCAGCAGTTGGACAGTGAACACTGAAGCTTTCTTT,CASSWTVNTEAFF
TRBV9,.,16,TRBJ2-3,.,TGTGCCAGCAGCGTAGAGGGAGGGGCAGGGGCAGATACGCAGTATTTT,CASSVEGGAGADTQYF
TRBV19,TRBD2,15,TRBJ2-1,.,TGTGCCAGTAGTATTGGTCTCCTAGCGGGATATGAGCAGTTCTTC,CASSIGLLAGYEQFF
TRBV6-6,.,14,TRBJ2-3,few,TGTGCCAGCAGTTACTCAGGTAGCACAGATACGCAGTATTTT,CASSYSGSTDTQYF
TRBV7-9,TRBD1,15,TRBJ2-5,few,TGTGCCAGCAGCCAGACGGGACAGGGGAAAGAGACCCAGTACTTC,CASSQTGQGKETQYF
TRBV4-1,.,13,TRBJ2-7,.,TGCGCCAGCAGCCCACTGGTCTTTCGAGAGCAGTACTTC,CASSPLVFREQYF
TRBV11-3,.,13,TRBJ2-3,.,TGTGCCAGCAGCTTGACAGCCGTCAATACGCAGTATTTT,CASSLTAVNTQYF
TRBV7-9,.,12,TRBJ2-7,.,TGTGCCAGCAGCTTAGACGCTTACGAGCAGTACTTC,CASSLDAYEQYF
TRBV25-1,.,11,TRBJ2-7,.,TGTGCCAGCAATTTAAGCGGCGAGCAGTACTTC,CASNLSGEQYF
TRBV7-2,.,14,TRBJ2-7,.,TGTGCCAGCAGCTTAGCGGACGTTTCCTACGAGCAGTACTTC,CASSLADVSYEQYF
TRBV29-1,.,12,TRBJ1-1,.,TGCAGCGTTGGTACCAGGGATACTGAAGCTTTCTTT,CSVGTRDTEAFF
TRBV2,TRBD2,16,TRBJ2-1,once,TGTGCCAGCGAGACTAGCGGGAGGATGTACTACAATGAGCAGTTCTTC,CASETSGRMYYNEQFF